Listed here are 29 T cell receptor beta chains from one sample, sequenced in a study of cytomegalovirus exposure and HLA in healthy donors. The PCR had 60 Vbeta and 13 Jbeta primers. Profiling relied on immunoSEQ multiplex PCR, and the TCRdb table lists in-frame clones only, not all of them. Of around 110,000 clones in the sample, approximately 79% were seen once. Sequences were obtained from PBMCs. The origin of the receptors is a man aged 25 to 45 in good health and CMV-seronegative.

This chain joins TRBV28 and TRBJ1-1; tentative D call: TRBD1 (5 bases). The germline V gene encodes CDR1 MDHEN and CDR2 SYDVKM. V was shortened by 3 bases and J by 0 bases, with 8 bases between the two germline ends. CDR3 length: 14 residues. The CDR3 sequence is CASSFQQVNTEAFF. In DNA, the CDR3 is TGTGCCAGCAGTTTTCAACAGGTGAACACTGAAGCTTTCTTT.

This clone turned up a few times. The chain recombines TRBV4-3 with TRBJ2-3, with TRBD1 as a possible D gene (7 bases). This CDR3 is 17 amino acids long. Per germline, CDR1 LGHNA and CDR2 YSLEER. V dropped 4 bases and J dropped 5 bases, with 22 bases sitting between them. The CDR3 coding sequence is TGCGCCAGCAGCCTCCAGGGGGGACCGTTGCGGGGAGATACGCAGTATTTT. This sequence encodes CASSLQGGPLRGDTQYF.

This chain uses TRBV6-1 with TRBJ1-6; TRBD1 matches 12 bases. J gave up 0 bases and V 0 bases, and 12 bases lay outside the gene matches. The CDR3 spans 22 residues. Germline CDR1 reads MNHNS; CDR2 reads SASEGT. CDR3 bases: TGTGCCAGCAGTGAAGCTAGTGGGGGACAGGGGGCTTCAAGCTCCTATAATTCACCCCTCCACTTT. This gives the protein CASSEASGGQGASSSYNSPLHF.

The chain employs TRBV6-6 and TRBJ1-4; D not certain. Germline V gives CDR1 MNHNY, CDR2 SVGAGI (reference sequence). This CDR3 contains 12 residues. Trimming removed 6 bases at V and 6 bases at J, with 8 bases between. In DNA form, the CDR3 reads TGTGCCAGCAGCCCCCTAGATGAAAAACTGTTTTTT. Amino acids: CASSPLDEKLFF.

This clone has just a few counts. DNA of the CDR3: TGTGCTAGTGGGCAGGGTTGGGAGACCCAGTACTTC. Translated, it gives CASGQGWETQYF. J is TRBJ2-5 and V is TRBV12-5; the D gene is possibly TRBD1 (5 bases). The length of the CDR3 is 12 residues. CDR1 is LGHNT and CDR2 is FRNRAP in the germline V gene. Trimming removed 6 bases at V and 5 bases at J, with 10 bases between.

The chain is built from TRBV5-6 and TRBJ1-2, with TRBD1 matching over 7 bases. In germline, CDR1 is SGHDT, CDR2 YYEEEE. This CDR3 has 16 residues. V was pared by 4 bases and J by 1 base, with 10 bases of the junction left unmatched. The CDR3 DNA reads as TGTGCCAGCAGCCCCCGGACAGGCTCCCTTAACTATGGCTACACCTTC. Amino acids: CASSPRTGSLNYGYTF.

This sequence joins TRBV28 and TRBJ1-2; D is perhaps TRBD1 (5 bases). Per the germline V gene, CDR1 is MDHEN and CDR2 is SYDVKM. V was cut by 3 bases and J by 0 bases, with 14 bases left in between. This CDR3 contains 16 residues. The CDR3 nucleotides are TGTGCCAGCAGTTTTCGGGGGACGGAGACTAACTATGGCTACACCTTC. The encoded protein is CASSFRGTETNYGYTF.

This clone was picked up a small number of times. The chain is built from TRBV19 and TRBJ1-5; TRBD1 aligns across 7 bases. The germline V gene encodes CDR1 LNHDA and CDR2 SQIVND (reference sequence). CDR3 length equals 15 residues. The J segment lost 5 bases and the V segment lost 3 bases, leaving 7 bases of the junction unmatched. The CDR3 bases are TGTGCCAGTAGTATTAGCAGGGGGACCCATCAGCCCCAGCATTTT. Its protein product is CASSISRGTHQPQHF.

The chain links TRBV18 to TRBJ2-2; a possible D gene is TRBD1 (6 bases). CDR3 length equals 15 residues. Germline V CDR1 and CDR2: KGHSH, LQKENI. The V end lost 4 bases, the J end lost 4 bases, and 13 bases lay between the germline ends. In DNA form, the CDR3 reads TGTGCCAGCTCACGGCGGGTGACAGGCACCGGGGAGCTGTTTTTT. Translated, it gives CASSRRVTGTGELFF.

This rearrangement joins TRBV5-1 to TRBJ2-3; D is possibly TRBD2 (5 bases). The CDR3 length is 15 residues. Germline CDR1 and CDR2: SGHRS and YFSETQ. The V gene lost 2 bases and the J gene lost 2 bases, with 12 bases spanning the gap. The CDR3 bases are TGCGCCAGCAGCTTACGTGGACTTTCCACAGATACGCAGTATTTT. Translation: CASSLRGLSTDTQYF.

CDR3 sequence: CASLISFDGRENYEQYF. CDR3 in DNA: TGTGCCAGCCTTATAAGTTTCGACGGACGGGAAAATTACGAGCAGTACTTC. The chain is built from TRBV7-4 and TRBJ2-7, with a weak D call TRBD2 (5 bases). Germline CDR1 is SGHVT and CDR2 is SQSDAQ. The germline V and J ends were trimmed by 8 bases and 4 bases, with 27 bases remaining between them. The CDR3 covers 17 residues.

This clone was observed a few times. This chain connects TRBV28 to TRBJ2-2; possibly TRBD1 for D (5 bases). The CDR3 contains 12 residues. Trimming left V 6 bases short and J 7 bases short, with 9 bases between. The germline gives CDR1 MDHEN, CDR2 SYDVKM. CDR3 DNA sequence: TGTGCCAGCAGCCTGACAGACGGGGAGCTGTTTTTT. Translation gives CASSLTDGELFF. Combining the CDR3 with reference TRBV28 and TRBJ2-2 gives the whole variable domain DVKVTQSSRYLVKRTGEKVFLECVQDMDHENMFWYRQDPGLGLRLIYFSYDVKMKEKGDIPEGYSVSREKKERFSLILESASTNQTSMYLCASSLTDGELFFGEGSRLTVL.

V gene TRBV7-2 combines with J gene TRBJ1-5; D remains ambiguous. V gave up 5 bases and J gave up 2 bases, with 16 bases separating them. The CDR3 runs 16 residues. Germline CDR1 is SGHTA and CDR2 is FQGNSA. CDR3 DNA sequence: TGTGCCAGCAGCGCCCGGGTTGGCGCGGGCAATCAGCCCCAGCATTTT. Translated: CASSARVGAGNQPQHF. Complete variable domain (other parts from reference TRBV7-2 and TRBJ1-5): GAGVSQSPSNKVTEKGKDVELRCDPISGHTALYWYRQSLGQGLEFLIYFQGNSAPDKSGLPSDRFSAERTGGSVSTLTIQRTQQEDSAVYLCASSARVGAGNQPQHFGDGTRLSIL.

The CDR3 loop is CASSPGLAGVSGTDTQYF. In DNA form, the CDR3 reads TGCGCCAGCAGCCCCGGACTAGCGGGGGTTAGTGGGACAGATACGCAGTATTTT. This chain connects TRBV5-1 to TRBJ2-3; 13 nucleotides line up with TRBD2. Germline V gives CDR1 SGHRS, CDR2 YFSETQ. Losses at the gene ends were 4 bases for V and 3 bases for J; bases not matched to a gene: 11. The length of the CDR3 is 18 residues.

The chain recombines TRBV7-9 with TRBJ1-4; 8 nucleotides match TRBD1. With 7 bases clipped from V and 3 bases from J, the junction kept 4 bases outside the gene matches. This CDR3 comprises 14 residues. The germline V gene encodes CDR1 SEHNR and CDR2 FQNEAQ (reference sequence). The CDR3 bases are TGTGCCAGCAACGGACAGGGCCCTAATGAAAAACTGTTTTTT. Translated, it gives CASNGQGPNEKLFF. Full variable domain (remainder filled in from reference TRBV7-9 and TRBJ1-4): DTGVSQNPRHKITKRGQNVTFRCDPISEHNRLYWYRQTLGQGPEFLTYFQNEAQLEKSRLLSDRFSAERPKGSFSTLEIQRTEQGDSAMYLCASNGQGPNEKLFFGSGTQLSVL.

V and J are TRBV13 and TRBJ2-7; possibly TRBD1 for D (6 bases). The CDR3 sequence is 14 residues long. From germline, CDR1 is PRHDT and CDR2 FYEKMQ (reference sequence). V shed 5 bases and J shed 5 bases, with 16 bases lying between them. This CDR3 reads CASSRGTGRNEQYF. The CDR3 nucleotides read TGTGCCAGCAGCCGAGGCACAGGGAGAAACGAGCAGTACTTC. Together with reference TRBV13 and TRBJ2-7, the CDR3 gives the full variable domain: AAGVIQSPRHLIKEKRETATLKCYPIPRHDTVYWYQQGPGQDPQFLISFYEKMQSDKGSIPDRFSAQQFSDYHSELNMSSLELGDSALYFCASSRGTGRNEQYFGPGTRLTVT.

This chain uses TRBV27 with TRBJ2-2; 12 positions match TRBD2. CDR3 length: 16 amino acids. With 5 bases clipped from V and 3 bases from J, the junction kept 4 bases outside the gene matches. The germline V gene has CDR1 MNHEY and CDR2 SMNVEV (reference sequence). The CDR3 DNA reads TGTGCCAGCAGTGTCCTAGCGGGGGGGTACACCGGGGAGCTGTTTTTT. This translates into CASSVLAGGYTGELFF.

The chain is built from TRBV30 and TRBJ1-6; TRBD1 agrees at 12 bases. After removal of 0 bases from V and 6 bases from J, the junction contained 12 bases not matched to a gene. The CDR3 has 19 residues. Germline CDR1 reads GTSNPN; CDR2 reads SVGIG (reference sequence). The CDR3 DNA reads TGTGCCTGGAGTGTCCGGGGACAGGGGGCCTTGTCCGCTAATTCACCCCTCCACTTT. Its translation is CAWSVRGQGALSANSPLHF. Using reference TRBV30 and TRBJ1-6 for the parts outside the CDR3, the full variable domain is SQTIHQWPATLVQPVGSPLSLECTVEGTSNPNLYWYRQAAGRGLQLLFYSVGIGQISSEVPQNLSASRPQDRQFILSSKKLLLSDSGFYLCAWSVRGQGALSANSPLHFGNGTRLTVT.

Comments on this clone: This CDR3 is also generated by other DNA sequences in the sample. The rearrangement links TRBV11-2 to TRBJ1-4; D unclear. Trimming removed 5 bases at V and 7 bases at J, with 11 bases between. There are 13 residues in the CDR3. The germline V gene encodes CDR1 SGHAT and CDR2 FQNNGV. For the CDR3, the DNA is TGTGCCAGCAGCCGCGGACTGGGTGAAAAACTGTTTTTT. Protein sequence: CASSRGLGEKLFF.

CDR3 in amino acids: CAAWTGFGNQPQHF. The CDR3 DNA reads TGTGCCGCCTGGACAGGGTTTGGCAATCAGCCCCAGCATTTT. The V gene is TRBV10-3, the J gene TRBJ1-5; TRBD1 agrees at 8 bases. Germline CDR1 reads ENHRY; CDR2 reads SYGVKD. V lost 11 bases, J lost 2 bases, and 8 bases stayed unmatched. The CDR3 length is 14 residues.

In DNA form, the CDR3 reads TGTGCCAGCAGCTTAGCGGATCCGACAGTGGAGTACGGCTACACCTTC. Translated, it gives CASSLADPTVEYGYTF. The V and J genes are TRBV7-9 and TRBJ1-2; a possible D gene is TRBD1 (5 bases). Deletions cut 0 bases from V and 8 bases from J, with 19 bases between. CDR1 SEHNR and CDR2 FQNEAQ come from the germline V gene (reference sequence). The length of the CDR3 is 16 residues.

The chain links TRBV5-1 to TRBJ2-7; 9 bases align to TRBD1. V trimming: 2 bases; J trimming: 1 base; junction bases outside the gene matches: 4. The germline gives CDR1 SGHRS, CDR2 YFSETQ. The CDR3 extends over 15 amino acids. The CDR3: CASSLSGTGSYEQYF. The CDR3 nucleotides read TGCGCCAGCAGCTTATCCGGGACAGGGTCCTACGAGCAGTACTTC.

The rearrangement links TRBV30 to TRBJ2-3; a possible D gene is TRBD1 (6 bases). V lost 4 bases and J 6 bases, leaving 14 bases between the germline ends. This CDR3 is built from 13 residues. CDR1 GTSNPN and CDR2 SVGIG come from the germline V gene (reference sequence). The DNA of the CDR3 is TGTGCCTGGACCCGCGGACAGTCTGATACGCAGTATTTT. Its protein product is CAWTRGQSDTQYF.

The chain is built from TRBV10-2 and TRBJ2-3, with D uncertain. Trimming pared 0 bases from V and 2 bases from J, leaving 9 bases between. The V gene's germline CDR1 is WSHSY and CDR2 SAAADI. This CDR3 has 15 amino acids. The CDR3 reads CASSESYSLTDTQYF. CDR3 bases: TGCGCCAGCAGTGAGTCTTACAGCCTCACAGATACGCAGTATTTT.

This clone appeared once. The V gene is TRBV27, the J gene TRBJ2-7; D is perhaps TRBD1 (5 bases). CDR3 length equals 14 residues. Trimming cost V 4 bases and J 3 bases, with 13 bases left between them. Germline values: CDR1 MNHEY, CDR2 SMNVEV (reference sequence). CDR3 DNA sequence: TGTGCCAGCAGTTATAAACAGGCCAACTACGAGCAGTACTTC. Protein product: CASSYKQANYEQYF.

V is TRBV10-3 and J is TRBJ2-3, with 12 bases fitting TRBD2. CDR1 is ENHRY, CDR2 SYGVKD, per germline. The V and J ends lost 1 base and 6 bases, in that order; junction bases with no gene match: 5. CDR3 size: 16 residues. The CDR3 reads CAISELTSGGRDTQYF. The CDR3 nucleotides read TGTGCCATCAGTGAGTTGACTAGCGGGGGCCGGGATACGCAGTATTTT.

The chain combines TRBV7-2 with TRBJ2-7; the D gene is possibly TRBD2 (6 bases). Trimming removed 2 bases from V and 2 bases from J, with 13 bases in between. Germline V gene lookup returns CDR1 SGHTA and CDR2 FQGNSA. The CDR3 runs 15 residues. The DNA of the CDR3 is TGTGCCAGCAGCTTAAGCGGGCGACTAACCTACGAGCAGTACTTC. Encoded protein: CASSLSGRLTYEQYF.

CDR3 amino acids: CASSLIEGTEAFF. The CDR3 DNA reads as TGCGCCAGCAGCCTTATAGAGGGCACTGAAGCTTTCTTT. The chain joins TRBV4-1 to TRBJ1-1; unclear D gene. In germline, CDR1 is MGHRA, CDR2 YSYEKL. The V end lost 4 bases, the J end lost 4 bases, and 10 bases lay between the germline ends. The CDR3 contains 13 residues.

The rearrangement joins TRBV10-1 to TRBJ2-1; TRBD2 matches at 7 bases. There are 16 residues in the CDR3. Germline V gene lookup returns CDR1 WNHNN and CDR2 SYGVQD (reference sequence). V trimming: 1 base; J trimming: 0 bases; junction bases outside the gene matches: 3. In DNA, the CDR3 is TGCGCCAGCAGTGAGTGGGGCGGGAGCTCCTACAATGAGCAGTTCTTC. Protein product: CASSEWGGSSYNEQFF.